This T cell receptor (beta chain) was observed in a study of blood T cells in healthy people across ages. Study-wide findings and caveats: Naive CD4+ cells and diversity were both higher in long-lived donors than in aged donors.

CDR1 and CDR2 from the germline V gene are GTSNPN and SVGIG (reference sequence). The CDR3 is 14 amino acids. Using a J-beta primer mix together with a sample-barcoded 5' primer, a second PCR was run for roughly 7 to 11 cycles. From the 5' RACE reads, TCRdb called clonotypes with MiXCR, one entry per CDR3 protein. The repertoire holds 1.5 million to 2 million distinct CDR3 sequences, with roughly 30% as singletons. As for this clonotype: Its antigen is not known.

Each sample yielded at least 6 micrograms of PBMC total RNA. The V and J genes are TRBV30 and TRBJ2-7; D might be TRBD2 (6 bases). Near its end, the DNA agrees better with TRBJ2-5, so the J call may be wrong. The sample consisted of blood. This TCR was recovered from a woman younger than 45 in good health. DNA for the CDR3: TGTGCCTGGACTCCGGGACTGCGACAAGAGACCCAGTACTTC. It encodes CAWTPGLRQETQYF.